What follows are 18 T cell receptor beta chains derived from one specimen sequenced in a study of identical twins. MiXCR, applied by TCRdb to the 5' RACE reads, yields one record per CDR3 protein. Of around 1.7 million distinct CDR3 sequences in the sample, about 32% were seen once. The sample was cord blood. The receptors come from a newborn girl in good health.

The chain employs TRBV6-5 and TRBJ1-6, with D uncertain. This CDR3 has 12 residues. The V gene's germline CDR1 is MNHEY and CDR2 SVGAGI. The germline V and J ends were trimmed by 10 bases and 10 bases, with 14 bases remaining between them. The CDR3, as DNA: TGTGCCACGGGGTCCTCGTACTCACCCCTCCACTTT. Translating gives CATGSSYSPLHF.

The chain has TRBV20-1 and TRBJ2-3; D unresolved. Per germline, CDR1 DFQATT and CDR2 SNEGSKA (reference sequence). This CDR3 has 12 amino acids. Between the trimmed V and J ends, which lost 5 bases and 6 bases, there was a span of 12 bases. The CDR3 region has the DNA TGCAGTGCTTGTAGCATCAGGGATACGCAGTATTTT. It specifies CSACSIRDTQYF.

The rearrangement links TRBV13 to TRBJ1-5; D might be TRBD1 (5 bases). Trimming removed 0 bases from V and 11 bases from J, with 11 bases in between. The CDR3 is 13 amino acids. Germline-derived CDR1 and CDR2 are PRHDT and FYEKMQ (reference sequence). CDR3 coding DNA: TGTGCCAGCAGCTTAGGCCAGGGCGGGGCCCAGCATTTT. It is translated as CASSLGQGGAQHF.

The chain carries TRBV12-3 or TRBV12-4 and TRBJ2-2; TRBD2 matches at 10 bases. With 2 bases clipped from V and 9 bases from J, the junction kept 12 bases outside the gene matches. The CDR3 contains 17 residues. The CDR3: CASSLLILAGENRELFF. CDR3 bases: TGTGCCAGCAGTTTATTGATCCTAGCGGGAGAGAATAGGGAGCTGTTTTTT.

The chain couples TRBV5-6 to TRBJ1-6; D unresolved. From germline, CDR1 is SGHDT and CDR2 YYEEEE. The CDR3 runs 14 residues. Trimming took off 0 bases at V and 4 bases at J, with 5 bases between the two ends. In nucleotides, the CDR3 is TGTGCCAGCAGCTTGGTGGGGTATAATTCACCCCTCCACTTT. Amino acid sequence: CASSLVGYNSPLHF.

This clonotype has more than one count but fewer than ten. The chain has TRBV10-3 and TRBJ2-1, with 7 bases lining up with TRBD2. With V trimmed by 0 bases and J by 3 bases, 2 bases remained unmatched. Germline assignment: CDR1 ENHRY and CDR2 SYGVKD. This CDR3 spans 15 amino acids. This chain's CDR3 is CAISESGTNYNEQFF. DNA for the CDR3: TGTGCCATCAGTGAGTCCGGGACTAACTACAATGAGCAGTTCTTC.

V usage is TRBV25-1 and J usage is TRBJ2-5; D is unresolved. The CDR3 is 17 amino acids. Deletions cut 1 base from V and 1 base from J, with 16 bases between. CDR1 is MGHDK, CDR2 SYGVNS, per germline. The CDR3 bases are TGTGCCAGCAGTGAATCTGGAACCTCATGGAGCCAAGAGACCCAGTACTTC. Translating it yields CASSESGTSWSQETQYF.

This chain joins TRBV7-2 and TRBJ1-2; possible D gene TRBD1, 5 bases. The CDR3 covers 13 residues. Trimming shortened V by 1 base and J by 7 bases, and 10 bases separated the two germline ends. Germline assignment: CDR1 SGHTA and CDR2 FQGNSA. In DNA, the CDR3 is TGTGCCAGCAGCTTAGGAAGGGACGGTGGCTACACCTTC. Protein: CASSLGRDGGYTF.

The J gene is TRBJ2-1, the V gene TRBV6-2 or TRBV6-3; D could derive from TRBD1 or TRBD2 (6 bases each). The CDR3 length is 19 residues. The V gene's germline CDR1 is MNHEY and CDR2 SVGEGT. V gave up 7 bases and J gave up 7 bases, with 32 bases separating them. This CDR3 is CASKGVWGKTEVRGNEQFF. The CDR3 DNA follows: TGTGCCAGCAAGGGGGTCTGGGGGAAGACAGAAGTTCGGGGGAATGAGCAGTTCTTC.

J is TRBJ1-2 and V is TRBV7-9; unclear D gene. The CDR3 has 13 amino acids. V was pared by 5 bases and J by 4 bases, with 11 bases between. The germline CDR1 and CDR2 sequences are SEHNR and FQNEAQ (reference sequence). The CDR3 sequence is CASSLLVGYGYTF. CDR3 coding DNA: TGTGCCAGCAGCCTCCTGGTTGGCTATGGCTACACCTTC.

This clonotype was observed a few times. The chain uses TRBV20-1 and TRBJ2-3; D may be TRBD2 (5 bases). V was cut by 0 bases and J by 3 bases, with 13 bases left in between. From germline, CDR1 is DFQATT and CDR2 SNEGSKA (reference sequence). The CDR3 has 15 amino acids. CDR3 DNA sequence: TGCAGTGCTAGAGATTATAGCCTAGCTACAGATACGCAGTATTTT. This encodes CSARDYSLATDTQYF.

In DNA form, the CDR3 reads TGTGCCATCCGGGACAGGGTCGTAAGGGAAGCTTTCTTT. It is translated as CAIRDRVVREAFF. The V and J genes are TRBV10-3 and TRBJ1-1; 9 positions match TRBD1. In germline, CDR1 is ENHRY, CDR2 SYGVKD. The junction had 9 bases not matched to a gene; V was cut back by 8 bases and J by 8 bases. The CDR3 has 13 amino acids.

The chain employs TRBV20-1 and TRBJ1-2; D is undetermined. With 5 bases removed from V and 4 bases from J, the gap between germline ends came to 5 bases. Germline CDR1 and CDR2: DFQATT and SNEGSKA (reference sequence). The CDR3 has 10 amino acids. The DNA of the CDR3 is TGCAGTGCTTATGCCTATGGCTACACCTTC. Amino acid sequence: CSAYAYGYTF.

V usage is TRBV20-1 and J usage is TRBJ2-3, with a weak D call TRBD2 (5 bases). The length of the CDR3 is 16 residues. The V end lost 5 bases, the J end lost 0 bases, and 18 bases lay between the germline ends. Looked up from germline, CDR1 is DFQATT and CDR2 is SNEGSKA (reference sequence). DNA for the CDR3: TGCAGTGCTCCGGCCGGGGTCATTTCTAGCACAGATACGCAGTATTTT. Protein: CSAPAGVISSTDTQYF.

This clonotype was counted between two and nine times. The chain uses TRBV7-2 and TRBJ2-2; 7 nucleotides line up with TRBD1. The CDR3 is made up of 15 amino acids. Trimming at V came to 7 bases and at J to 9 bases, leaving 14 bases not matched to a gene. Per the germline V gene, CDR1 is SGHTA and CDR2 is FQGNSA. The CDR3 DNA sequence: TGTGCCAGCACCGAGACAGGGTCGGTGTCCCGGGAGCTGTTTTTT. It is translated as CASTETGSVSRELFF.

The chain carries TRBV27 and TRBJ2-7, with 12 bases matching TRBD1. With 10 bases clipped from V and 6 bases from J, the junction kept 7 bases outside the gene matches. This CDR3 has 13 amino acids. Germline V CDR1 and CDR2: MNHEY, SMNVEV (reference sequence). As DNA, the CDR3 is TGTGCCACCGGAGGGACAGGGGGCGGCGAGCAGTACTTC. As protein: CATGGTGGGEQYF.

The rearrangement uses TRBV7-4 and TRBJ1-2; D not resolved. The V gene's germline CDR1 is SGHVT and CDR2 SQSDAQ. V was trimmed by 1 base and J by 4 bases, leaving 19 bases between them. This CDR3 contains 17 residues. The CDR3 nucleotides read TGTGCCAGCAGCTTAGTGTCCCAGTTTGTAGGAGCCTATGGCTACACCTTC. Its protein is CASSLVSQFVGAYGYTF.

This clonotype was seen once. V is TRBV13 and J is TRBJ2-5; 7 bases are shared with TRBD1. Judging by the DNA end, TRBJ2-7 fits better; the J call may be wrong. The CDR3 loop spans 14 amino acids. Germline V gene lookup returns CDR1 PRHDT and CDR2 FYEKMQ (reference sequence). The CDR3 region has the DNA TGTGCCAGCAAACCACAGGGGCCTACCTACGAGCAGTACTTC. This translates into CASKPQGPTYEQYF.